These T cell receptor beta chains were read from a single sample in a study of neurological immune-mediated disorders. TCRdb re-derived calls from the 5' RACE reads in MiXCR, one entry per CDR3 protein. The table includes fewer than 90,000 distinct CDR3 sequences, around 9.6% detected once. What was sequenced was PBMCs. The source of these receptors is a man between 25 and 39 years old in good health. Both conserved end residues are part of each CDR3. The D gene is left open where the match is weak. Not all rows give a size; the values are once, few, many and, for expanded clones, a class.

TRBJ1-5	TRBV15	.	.	CATSRAVGGQPQHF	TGTGCCACCAGCAGAGCCGTGGGTGGCCAGCCCCAGCATTTT
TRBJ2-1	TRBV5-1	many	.	CASSLTFTYNEQFF	TGCGCCAGCAGCTTAACCTTCACCTACAATGAGCAGTTCTTC
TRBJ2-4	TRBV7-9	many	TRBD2	CASSLIGGALQQKSKNIQYF	TGTGCCAGCAGCTTAATCGGGGGGGCATTGCAGCAGAAGTCCAAAAACATTCAGTACTTC
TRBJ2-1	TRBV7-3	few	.	CASSLTTANEQFF	TGTGCCAGCAGCTTAACGACCGCAAATGAGCAGTTCTTC
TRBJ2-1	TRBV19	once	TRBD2	CASRLAGGFGEQFF	TGTGCCAGTCGGCTAGCGGGAGGGTTCGGTGAGCAGTTCTTC
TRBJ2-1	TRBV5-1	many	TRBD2	CASSPRGAGGIDEQFF	TGCGCCAGCAGCCCGCGGGGAGCGGGAGGGATTGATGAGCAGTTCTTC
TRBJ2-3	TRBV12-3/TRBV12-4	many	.	CASSLSGTPAPDTQYF	TGTGCCAGCAGCCTCTCAGGGACTCCCGCCCCAGATACGCAGTATTTT
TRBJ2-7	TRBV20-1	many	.	CSASSVESTFEQYF	TGCAGTGCTAGCTCCGTTGAGTCGACGTTCGAGCAGTACTTC
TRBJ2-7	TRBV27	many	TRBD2	CASSPQSGGYEQYF	TGTGCCAGCAGCCCCCAGAGCGGGGGGTACGAGCAGTACTTC
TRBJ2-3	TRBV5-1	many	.	CASSGTSSSSTDTQYF	TGCGCCAGCAGCGGAACTAGCAGCTCTAGCACAGATACGCAGTATTTT
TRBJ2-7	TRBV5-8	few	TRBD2	CASARLAASSYEQYF	TGTGCCAGCGCTCGACTAGCGGCGAGCTCCTACGAGCAGTACTTC
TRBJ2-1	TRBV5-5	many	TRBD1	CASSPRPPGTGDHEQFF	TGTGCCAGCAGCCCCCGCCCGCCGGGGACAGGGGACCATGAGCAGTTCTTC
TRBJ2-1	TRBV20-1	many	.	CSARDQGSSYNEQFF	TGCAGTGCTAGAGATCAGGGGAGTTCCTACAATGAGCAGTTCTTC
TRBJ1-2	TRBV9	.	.	CASSVSVRPEGYTF	TGTGCCAGCAGCGTAAGTGTACGCCCGGAAGGCTACACCTTC
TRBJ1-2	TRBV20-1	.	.	CSAFVDGYTF	TGCAGTGCTTTTGTAGACGGCTACACCTTC
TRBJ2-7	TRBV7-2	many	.	CASSLVATPEQYF	TGTGCCAGCAGCTTAGTGGCCACGCCAGAGCAGTACTTC
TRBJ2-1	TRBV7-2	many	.	CASSLAIVENEQFF	TGTGCCAGCAGCCTAGCAATCGTAGAAAATGAGCAGTTCTTC
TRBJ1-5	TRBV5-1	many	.	CASSPRGERGQPQHF	TGCGCCAGCAGCCCGAGGGGGGAAAGGGGTCAGCCCCAGCATTTT
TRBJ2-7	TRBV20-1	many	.	CSASEPVGGSYEQYF	TGCAGTGCTAGTGAGCCGGTGGGAGGATCCTACGAGCAGTACTTC
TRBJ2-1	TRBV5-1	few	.	CASSLQAGHGYNEQFF	TGCGCCAGCAGCTTGCAAGCGGGACACGGCTACAATGAGCAGTTCTTC
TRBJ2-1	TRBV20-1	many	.	CSSPSGSYNEQFF	TGCAGCTCCCCCAGCGGCTCCTACAATGAGCAGTTCTTC
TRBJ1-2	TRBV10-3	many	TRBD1	CAISESNPGTVRSNYGYTF	TGTGCCATCAGTGAGTCGAATCCCGGGACAGTTCGATCTAACTATGGCTACACCTTC
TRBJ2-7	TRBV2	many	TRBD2	CASSPWPGLAGVGNEQYF	TGTGCCAGCAGTCCTTGGCCGGGACTAGCGGGAGTTGGCAACGAGCAGTACTTC
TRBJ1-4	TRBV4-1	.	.	CASSQDRDSNEKLFF	TGCGCCAGCAGCCAAGATCGCGACAGTAATGAAAAACTGTTTTTT
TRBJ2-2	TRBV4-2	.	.	CASSQDRGGTRELFF	TGTGCCAGCAGCCAAGATCGGGGTGGCACACGGGAGCTGTTTTTT
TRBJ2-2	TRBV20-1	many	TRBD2	CSARDQRTSGSWGTGELFF	TGCAGTGCTAGAGACCAGAGGACTAGCGGGAGCTGGGGCACCGGGGAGCTGTTTTTT
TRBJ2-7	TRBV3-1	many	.	CASSQDQTGRPSYEQYF	TGTGCCAGCAGCCAAGATCAGACAGGAAGGCCCTCCTACGAGCAGTACTTC
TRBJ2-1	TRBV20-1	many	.	CSAKEPREFF	TGCAGTGCTAAAGAACCAAGGGAGTTCTTC
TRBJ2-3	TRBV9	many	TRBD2	CASSVGIRTSGRPDTQYF	TGTGCCAGCAGCGTAGGAATTCGGACTAGCGGGAGACCAGATACGCAGTATTTT
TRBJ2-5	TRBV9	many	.	CASSSGFQVQETQYF	TGTGCCAGCAGCTCAGGCTTCCAGGTTCAAGAGACCCAGTACTTC
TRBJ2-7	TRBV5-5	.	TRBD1	CASSNPGQGLEQYF	TGTGCCAGCAGCAACCCAGGACAGGGGCTGGAGCAGTACTTC
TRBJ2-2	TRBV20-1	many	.	CSARDASLAGELFF	TGCAGTGCTAGAGATGCGAGTCTGGCCGGGGAGCTGTTTTTT
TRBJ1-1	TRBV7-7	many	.	CASSSVGDMTNTEAFF	TGTGCCAGCAGCTCTGTGGGGGACATGACTAACACTGAAGCTTTCTTT
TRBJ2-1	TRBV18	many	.	CASSPNRFNEQFF	TGTGCCAGCTCACCAAACCGTTTCAATGAGCAGTTCTTC
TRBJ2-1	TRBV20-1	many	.	CSASTNEQFF	TGCAGTGCTAGTACCAATGAGCAGTTCTTC